The present T cell receptor beta chain was sequenced within a study of blood T cell repertoires in COVID-19. About the study: Samples of COVID-19 (acute and convalescent) were obtained from the United States, Italy and Spain.

Germline V gene data show CDR1 as MNHEY and CDR2 as SMNVEV (reference sequence). The CDR3 has 14 residues. V shed 5 bases and J 2 bases; nucleotides not matched to a gene: 6. Libraries were prepared by immunoSEQ multiplex PCR; TCRdb keeps only in-frame clonotypes and omits some of them. The table shows approximately 220,000 clones, with 83% occurring only once. The material sequenced was peripheral blood. The receptor was derived from a woman aged 50 to 60 with acute or convalescent COVID-19. The rearrangement links TRBV27 to TRBJ2-7, with 7 bases matching TRBD1. The CDR3 bases are TGTGCCAGCAGTGGCAGGGGGACACCCTACGAGCAGTACTTC. Protein product: CASSGRGTPYEQYF.